Listed below are T cell receptor beta chains from one sample, sequenced in a study of blood T cells in healthy people across ages. TCRdb called the 5' RACE reads again in MiXCR, with one record for every CDR3 protein. This table has just under 550,000 distinct CDR3 sequences, 24% appearing once. In addition, the sample was reused for a study of T cells of mothers and their children.

The specimen sequenced was blood. The receptor set was obtained from a boy younger than 18 in good health. CDR3s include the opening cysteine and the closing phenylalanine or tryptophan. D genes are given only for firm matches. Expanded clones are given a class, and other clones once, few, many or no size at all.

TRBJ2-1 TRBV20-1 TRBD2 . TGCAGTGCTAGGGGACTAGCGGGAGTAGGGGATGAGCAGTTCTTC CSARGLAGVGDEQFF
TRBJ2-5 TRBV7-9 TRBD1 few TGTGCCAGCAGCTACCCAGACAGGGGGGTACTGAAGGAGACCCAGTACTTC CASSYPDRGVLKETQYF
TRBJ2-7 TRBV7-9 . . TGTGCCAGCAGCCCAGAGAGCTCCTACGAGCAGTACTTC CASSPESSYEQYF
TRBJ1-5 TRBV12-5 . . TGTGCTAGTGCCATGGGGGCATCTCAGCCCCAGCATTTT CASAMGASQPQHF
TRBJ1-1 TRBV4-1 . . TGCGCCAGCAGCCACCAGGGTCAAGAAGCTTTCTTT CASSHQGQEAFF
TRBJ2-2 TRBV4-3 TRBD2 . TGCGCCAGCAGCCAAGATAACAGCGGGAGTATCGGGGAGCTGTTTTTT CASSQDNSGSIGELFF
TRBJ2-5 TRBV28 . few TGTGCCAGCAGTTCCCCCGGGACGGGTCAAGAGACCCAGTACTTC CASSSPGTGQETQYF
TRBJ2-1 TRBV9 TRBD1 . TGTGCCAGCAGCGTAGTGGTAGGGACAGGGCTCGGGAATGAGCAGTTCTTC CASSVVVGTGLGNEQFF
TRBJ2-5 TRBV7-9 TRBD2 . TGTGCCAGCAGCAGAAAACCACTAGCGGGGGGGATCGAGACCCAGTACTTC CASSRKPLAGGIETQYF
TRBJ2-1 TRBV6-2/TRBV6-3 . many TGTGCCAGCAGTCAGTACAATGAGCAGTTCTTC CASSQYNEQFF
TRBJ2-7 TRBV5-1 TRBD2 . TGCGCCAGCAGCTTCTCCGGGAGGGTAACGGGATCCAGCTCCTACGAGCAGTACTTC CASSFSGRVTGSSSYEQYF
TRBJ1-1 TRBV27 . . TGTGCCAGCAGTTTATCGGGAAATATTCGGGACACTGAAGCTTTCTTT CASSLSGNIRDTEAFF
TRBJ2-1 TRBV7-9 . few TGTGCCAGCAGCCAGCTCGGGCGCGGGACCATATACAATGAGCAGTTCTTC CASSQLGRGTIYNEQFF